This T cell receptor (beta chain) was recorded in a study of cytomegalovirus exposure and HLA in healthy donors. Study-wide results and limits: Relative to the approximately 680-donor mean, N-insertions were reportedly fewer in an Asian-associated ancestry cluster in a later analysis. In vitro experiments confirmed that three CMV-associated chains were specific for CMV antigens. Indistinguishable V segments such as TRBV6-2 and TRBV6-3 were excluded.

Looked up from germline, CDR1 is SQVTM and CDR2 is ANQGSEA. This CDR3 has 13 amino acids. Germline trimming cut 1 base from V and 4 bases from J; bases unmatched to any gene: 1. Turning to this clone: The antigen remains undetermined.

The PCR contained 60 Vbeta and 13 Jbeta primers. Method: immunoSEQ multiplex PCR; TCRdb's copy keeps in-frame clones and lacks some. The sample holds some 170,000 clones, approximately 78% seen once. The chain links TRBV29-1 to TRBJ2-1; 7 nucleotides match TRBD1. This receptor was obtained from a woman aged 18 to 35 in good health and CMV-seronegative. The sequenced sample consisted of PBMCs. As DNA, the CDR3 is TGCAGCGTTGAAGGGGGACAGTACAATGAGCAGTTCTTC. Translating it yields CSVEGGQYNEQFF.